The rows below give T cell receptor beta chains drawn from one sample of a study of blood T cell repertoires in COVID-19. Only in-frame clones appear in the TCRdb table, and some are missing; sequencing was by immunoSEQ multiplex PCR. The data hold hundreds of thousands of clones, with 75% to 90% observed a single time. What was sequenced was PBMCs or T cells enriched from blood (not recorded which). Receptors originate from a woman aged 25 to 39 who had been exposed to COVID-19. Each CDR3 is given with its conserved first and last residue. D genes are given only for firm matches. Clone size appears in some rows only: once, few, many, or a class for an expanded clone.

abundance | j_gene | v_gene | d_gene | len | CDR3nt | CDR3aa
NA | TRBJ1-3 | TRBV5-1 | NA | 16 | TGCGCCAGCAGCTTGGGGACGAGGGTGGAAGGAAACACCATATATTTT | CASSLGTRVEGNTIYF
NA | TRBJ2-5 | TRBV30 | NA | 16 | TGTGCCTGGAGTGTAGGAAGTGGGCTGTGGGAGGAGACCCAGTACTTC | CAWSVGSGLWEETQYF
NA | TRBJ2-3 | TRBV10-3 | TRBD1 | 14 | TGTGCCACCGCCGGGACAGGGGGCGCAGATACGCAGTATTTT | CATAGTGGADTQYF
NA | TRBJ2-2 | TRBV19 | NA | 13 | TGTGCCAGTAGGGATACGGAGGCCGGGGAGCTGTTTTTT | CASRDTEAGELFF
NA | TRBJ1-6 | TRBV25-1 | TRBD1 | 15 | TGTGCCAGCAGTGAATGGAGGACAGGTAATTCACCCCTCCACTTT | CASSEWRTGNSPLHF
NA | TRBJ1-4 | TRBV5-1 | TRBD1 | 15 | TGCGCCAGCAGCCTGACCGGACAGGGAGGGGAAAAACTGTTTTTT | CASSLTGQGGEKLFF
NA | TRBJ1-1 | TRBV19 | NA | 15 | TGTGCCAGTAGTTTACGCGACATACAGAACACTGAAGCTTTCTTT | CASSLRDIQNTEAFF
NA | TRBJ2-3 | TRBV9 | TRBD2 | 17 | TGTGCCAGCAGCGTAGACTGGGGGGGAGCTAGCACAGATACGCAGTATTTT | CASSVDWGGASTDTQYF
NA | TRBJ2-1 | TRBV5-1 | TRBD1 | 15 | TGCGCCAGCACCCTTCAGGTTCAGGGGGCGACTGAGCAGTTCTTC | CASTLQVQGATEQFF
once | TRBJ1-1 | TRBV2 | NA | 14 | TGTGCCATCCCACTACGAGACAGGAGGACTGAAGCTTTCTTT | CAIPLRDRRTEAFF
NA | TRBJ2-2 | TRBV3-1/TRBV3-2 | NA | 13 | TGTGCCAGCAGCCCTTACTTTGCCGGGGAGCTGTTTTTT | CASSPYFAGELFF
NA | TRBJ1-2 | TRBV30 | NA | 15 | TGTGCCTGGAGTGTAACGGGGGGCGCGTCCTATGGCTACACCTTC | CAWSVTGGASYGYTF
NA | TRBJ1-1 | TRBV13 | TRBD1 | 14 | TGTGCCAGCAGCGCAGGGACAGGGAACGCTGAAGCTTTCTTT | CASSAGTGNAEAFF
NA | TRBJ2-5 | TRBV5-1 | TRBD2 | 17 | TGCGCCAGCAGCTCACTCCCCGGCGGGGGAACGAGTGAGACCCAGTACTTC | CASSSLPGGGTSETQYF
once | TRBJ1-1 | TRBV5-3 | TRBD1 | 17 | TGTGCCAGAAGCTTGGGAGACAGGGGAACTTTGAACACTGAAGCTTTCTTT | CARSLGDRGTLNTEAFF
few | TRBJ1-2 | TRBV10-3 | NA | 13 | TGTGCCATCAGTGAGGGACAGAACTATGGCTACACCTTC | CAISEGQNYGYTF
NA | TRBJ1-5 | TRBV9 | NA | 14 | TGTGCCAGCAGCGTTCGCGATAGCAATCAGCCCCAGCATTTT | CASSVRDSNQPQHF
NA | TRBJ2-7 | TRBV6-5 | NA | 14 | TGTGCCAGCAGTTACTACGTGACTAGGAGCGAGCAGTACTTC | CASSYYVTRSEQYF
NA | TRBJ1-2 | TRBV10-3 | TRBD1 | 14 | TGTGCCATCAGATCAGGACAGGGCAACTATGGCTACACCTTC | CAIRSGQGNYGYTF
NA | TRBJ1-2 | TRBV18 | NA | 14 | TGTGCCAGCTCACGCGAGACTCGGGAAGATGGCTACACCTTC | CASSRETREDGYTF
NA | TRBJ2-3 | TRBV4-1 | TRBD2 | 20 | TGCGCCAGCAGCCAAGGCGAACTAGCGGGGGCCCACTCTAGCACAGATACGCAGTATTTT | CASSQGELAGAHSSTDTQYF
NA | TRBJ2-2 | TRBV13 | TRBD1 | 16 | TGTGCCAGCAGCCAGGGACAGGGCTTCAACACCGGGGAGCTGTTTTTT | CASSQGQGFNTGELFF
NA | TRBJ1-5 | TRBV2 | NA | 17 | TGTGCCAGCAGTTCTCCCGAACTTAGAAATAGCAATCAGCCCCAGCATTTT | CASSSPELRNSNQPQHF
NA | TRBJ1-6 | TRBV7-9 | TRBD1 | 16 | TGTGCCAGCAGCAAGACGACAGGGGTCTATAATTCACCCCTCCACTTT | CASSKTTGVYNSPLHF
NA | TRBJ1-1 | TRBV5-1 | NA | 15 | TGCGCCAGCAGCTTGGCCGGAGGGTTCCTCACTGAAGCTTTCTTT | CASSLAGGFLTEAFF
NA | TRBJ2-7 | TRBV10-2 | TRBD2 | 13 | TGCGCCACCAGACTAGCGGCACAGCTCGAGCAGTACTTC | CATRLAAQLEQYF
NA | TRBJ2-7 | TRBV11-2 | TRBD2 | 14 | TGTGCCAGCAGCTTAGAGGCGGGGGGGTACGAGCAGTACTTC | CASSLEAGGYEQYF
NA | TRBJ1-2 | TRBV25-1 | NA | 15 | TGTGCCAGCAGTCTCCCGGGAACAAGGTTCGGAGGCTACACCTTC | CASSLPGTRFGGYTF
NA | TRBJ1-2 | TRBV6-5 | TRBD1 | 14 | TGTGCCAGCACCCCATGGACAGGGCACTATGGCTACACCTTC | CASTPWTGHYGYTF
NA | TRBJ1-2 | TRBV28 | NA | 14 | TGTGCCAGCAGTCTATCGCCGGAGAACTATGGCTACACCTTC | CASSLSPENYGYTF
NA | TRBJ1-4 | TRBV4-1 | NA | 18 | TGCGCCAGCACCCACGGGAGGCGTATGTCGACAGCCGATGAAAAACTGTTTTTT | CASTHGRRMSTADEKLFF
NA | TRBJ2-1 | TRBV19 | NA | 15 | TGTGCCAGTAGTATAGCTGGGGACTCCCCCAATGAGCAGTTCTTC | CASSIAGDSPNEQFF
NA | TRBJ1-4 | TRBV5-1 | NA | 15 | TGCGCCAGCAGCTTTACGACCCCGCGGGGTGAAAAACTGTTTTTT | CASSFTTPRGEKLFF
NA | TRBJ2-7 | TRBV30 | TRBD1 | 12 | TGTGCCTGGGGGGACAGATCCTACGAGCAGTACTTC | CAWGDRSYEQYF
NA | TRBJ1-4 | TRBV2 | NA | 14 | TGTGCCAGCAGTGGCCAGATAACTAATGAAAAACTGTTTTTT | CASSGQITNEKLFF
NA | TRBJ1-1 | TRBV19 | NA | 12 | TGTGCCAGTAGATCGGAACGGCGCGGGGCTTTCTTT | CASRSERRGAFF
few | TRBJ2-1 | TRBV19 | TRBD2 | 16 | TGTGCCAGTAGTACAAAGCTAGCGGCCCGGGGCAATGAGCAGTTCTTC | CASSTKLAARGNEQFF
NA | TRBJ1-2 | TRBV7-8 | NA | 12 | TGTGCCAGCAGCTCGACAGACTATGGCTACACCTTC | CASSSTDYGYTF
NA | TRBJ1-1 | TRBV2 | NA | 14 | TGTGCCAGCATCCAATTGGACAGGAACACTGAAGCTTTCTTT | CASIQLDRNTEAFF
medium-sized | TRBJ1-6 | TRBV27 | NA | 17 | TGTGCCAGCAGTTTATCGGGCTTGAACAGGCCCAATTCACCCCTCCACTTT | CASSLSGLNRPNSPLHF